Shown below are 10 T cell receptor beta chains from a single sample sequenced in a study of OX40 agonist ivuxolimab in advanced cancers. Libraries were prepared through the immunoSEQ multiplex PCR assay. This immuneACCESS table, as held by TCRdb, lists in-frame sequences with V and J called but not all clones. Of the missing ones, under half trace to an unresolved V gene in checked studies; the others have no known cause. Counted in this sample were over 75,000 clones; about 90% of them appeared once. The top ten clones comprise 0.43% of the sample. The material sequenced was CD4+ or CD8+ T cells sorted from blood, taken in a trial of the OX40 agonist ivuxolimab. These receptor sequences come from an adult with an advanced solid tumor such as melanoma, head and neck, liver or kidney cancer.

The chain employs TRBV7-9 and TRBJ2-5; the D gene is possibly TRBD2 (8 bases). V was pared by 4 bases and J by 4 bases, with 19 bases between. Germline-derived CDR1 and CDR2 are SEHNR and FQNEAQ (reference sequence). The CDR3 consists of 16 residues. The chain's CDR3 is CASSSGREGASETQYF. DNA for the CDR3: TGTGCCAGCAGCTCCGGGAGGGAGGGGGCATCAGAGACCCAGTACTTC.

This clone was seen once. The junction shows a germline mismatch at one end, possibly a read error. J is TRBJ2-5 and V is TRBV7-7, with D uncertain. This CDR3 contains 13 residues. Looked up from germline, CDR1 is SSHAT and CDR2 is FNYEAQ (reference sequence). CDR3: CASSPWVGETQYF. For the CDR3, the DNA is TGTGCTAGCAGCCCGTGGGTAGGGGAGACCCAGTACTTC.

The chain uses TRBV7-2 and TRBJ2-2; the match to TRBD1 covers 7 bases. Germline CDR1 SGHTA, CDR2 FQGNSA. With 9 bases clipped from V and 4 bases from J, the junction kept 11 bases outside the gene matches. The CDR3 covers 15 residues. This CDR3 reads CARGGQEKTTGELFF. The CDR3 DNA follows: TGTGCCAGGGGCGGACAGGAGAAGACCACCGGGGAGCTGTTTTTT.

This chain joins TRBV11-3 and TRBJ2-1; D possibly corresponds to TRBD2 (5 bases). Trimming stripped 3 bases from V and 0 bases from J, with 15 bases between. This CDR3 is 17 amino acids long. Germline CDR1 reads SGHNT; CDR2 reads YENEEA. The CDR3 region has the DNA TGTGCCAGCAGCTTTATGGGCGGGCTTGGCTCCTACAATGAGCAGTTCTTC. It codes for CASSFMGGLGSYNEQFF.

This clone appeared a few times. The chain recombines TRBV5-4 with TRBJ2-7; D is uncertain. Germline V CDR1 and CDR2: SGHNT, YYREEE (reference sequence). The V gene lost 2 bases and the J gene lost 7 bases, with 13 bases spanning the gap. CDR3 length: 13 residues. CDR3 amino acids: CASSFPLSGEQYF. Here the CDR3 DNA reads TGTGCCAGCAGCTTTCCCCTATCTGGAGAGCAGTACTTC.

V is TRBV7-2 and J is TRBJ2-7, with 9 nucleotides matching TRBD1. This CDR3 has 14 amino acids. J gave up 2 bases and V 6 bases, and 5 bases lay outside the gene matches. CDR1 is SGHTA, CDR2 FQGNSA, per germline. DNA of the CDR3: TGTGCCAGCAGTCCTCGGACAGGGGCCTACGAGCAGTACTTC. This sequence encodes CASSPRTGAYEQYF.

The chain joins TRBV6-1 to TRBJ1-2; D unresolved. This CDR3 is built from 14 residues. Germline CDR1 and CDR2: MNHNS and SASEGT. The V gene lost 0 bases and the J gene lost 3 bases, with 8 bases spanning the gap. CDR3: CASSEAEPHYGYTF. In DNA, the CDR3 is TGTGCCAGCAGTGAAGCCGAGCCTCACTATGGCTACACCTTC.

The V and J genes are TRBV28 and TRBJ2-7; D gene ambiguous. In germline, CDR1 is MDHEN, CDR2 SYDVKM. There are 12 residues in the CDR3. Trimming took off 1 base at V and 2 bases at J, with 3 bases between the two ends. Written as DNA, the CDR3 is TGTGCCAGCAGTTTATACCCCTACGAGCAGTACTTC. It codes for CASSLYPYEQYF.

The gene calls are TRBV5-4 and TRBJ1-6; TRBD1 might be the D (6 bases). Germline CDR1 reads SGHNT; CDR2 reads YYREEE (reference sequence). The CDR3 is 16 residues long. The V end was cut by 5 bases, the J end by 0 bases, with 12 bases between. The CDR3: CASSRMTGSYNSPLHF. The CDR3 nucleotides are TGTGCCAGCAGTCGTATGACAGGCTCCTATAATTCACCCCTCCACTTT. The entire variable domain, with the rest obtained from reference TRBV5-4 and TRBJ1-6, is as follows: ETGVTQSPTHLIKTRGQQVTLRCSSQSGHNTVSWYQQALGQGPQFIFQYYREEENGRGNFPPRFSGLQFPNYSSELNVNALELDDSALYLCASSRMTGSYNSPLHFGNGTRLTVT.

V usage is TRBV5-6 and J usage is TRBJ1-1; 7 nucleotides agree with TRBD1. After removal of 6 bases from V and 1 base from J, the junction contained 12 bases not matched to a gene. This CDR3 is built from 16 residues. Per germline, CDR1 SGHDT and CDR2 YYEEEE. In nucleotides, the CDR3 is TGTGCCAGCATCCCGCAAAAGGGGGCGTGGAACACTGAAGCTTTCTTT. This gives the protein CASIPQKGAWNTEAFF.